This T cell receptor (beta chain) stems from a study of T cell clonality in common variable immunodeficiency. Germline loops: CDR1 SGHTA, CDR2 FQGNSA. This CDR3 spans 15 amino acids. Trimming cost V 5 bases and J 4 bases; bases outside gene matches: 10. This clone was recorded at least ten times. Read sequence stops 3 residues before the CDR3 end, and the germline J gene provides the missing end. The repertoire was sequenced with immunoSEQ multiplex PCR; TCRdb's copy has only in-frame clones and lacks some. This sample comprises approximately 46,000 clones, none seen once only. The sequence was obtained from a person between 18 and 75 years old in good health. The sample taken for sequencing was peripheral blood mononuclear cells. The rearrangement links TRBV7-2 to TRBJ2-7; 8 nucleotides match TRBD1. The CDR3 reads CASSRTGTGTYEQYF. Incomplete CDR3 DNA: TGTGCCAGCAGCAGAACCGGGACAGGCACGTACGAG.